This T cell receptor beta chain was recovered during a study of T cells in Graves' hyperthyroidism and ophthalmopathy. RNA transcripts yielded amplified TCR beta CDR3 regions. The HTBI primer set was used in a first-round RT-PCR of the TCR CDR3. One entry per CDR3 protein, called by TCRdb with MiXCR from the multiplex PCR reads. The sample contains about 26,000 distinct CDR3 sequences, around 40% of which appear only once. Diagnoses were made from clinical symptoms, serum measures (thyroxine and TRAb), thyroid ultrasound and orbital computed tomography. On this clonotype: Its antigen is still unknown.

Whole-study findings and limits: The model identified upcoming ophthalmopathy a median around 7.1 months ahead of onset. Appearing also in blood were most of the thyroid clonotypes expanded above 0.001.

The CDR3 loop spans 14 amino acids. CDR1 MNHEY and CDR2 SVGAGI come from the germline V gene. Trimming pared 5 bases from V and 3 bases from J, leaving 14 bases between. The J gene is TRBJ2-7, the V gene TRBV6-5; either TRBD1 or TRBD2 may supply D (5 bases each). Sequencing was carried out using blood. The receptor's source is a woman aged 25 to 39 with Graves' hyperthyroidism. CDR3 amino acids: CASSTRDGNYEQYF. As DNA, the CDR3 is TGTGCCAGCAGTACCCGGGACGGGAACTACGAGCAGTACTTC.